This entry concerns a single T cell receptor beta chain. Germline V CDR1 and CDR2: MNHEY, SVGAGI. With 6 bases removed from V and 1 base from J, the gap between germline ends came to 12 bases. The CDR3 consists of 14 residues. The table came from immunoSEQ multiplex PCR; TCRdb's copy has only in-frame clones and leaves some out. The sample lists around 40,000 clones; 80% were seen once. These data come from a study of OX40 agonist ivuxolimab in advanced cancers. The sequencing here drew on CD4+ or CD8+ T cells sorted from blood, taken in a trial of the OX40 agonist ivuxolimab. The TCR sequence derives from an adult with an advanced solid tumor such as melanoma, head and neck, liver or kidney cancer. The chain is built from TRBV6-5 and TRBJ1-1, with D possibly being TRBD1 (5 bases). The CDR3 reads CASSQTDTNTEAFF. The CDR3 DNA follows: TGTGCCAGCAGCCAGACAGATACGAACACTGAAGCTTTCTTT.